The 11 T cell receptor beta chains below come from one sample, sequenced in a study of cytomegalovirus exposure and HLA in healthy donors. Using immunoSEQ multiplex PCR, the repertoire was profiled, and TCRdb retains in-frame clones only, with some absent. The sample holds some 330,000 clones, roughly 85% seen once. Sequencing was done on a sample of PBMCs. Receptor source: a woman between 18 and 29 years old in good health and CMV-seronegative.

The V gene is TRBV5-1, the J gene TRBJ1-4; no clear D. Trimming shortened V by 1 base and J by 3 bases, and 16 bases separated the two germline ends. The CDR3 length is 17 residues. Looked up from germline, CDR1 is SGHRS and CDR2 is YFSETQ. The CDR3 loop reads CASSLSTGLEANEKLFF. The CDR3 coding sequence is TGCGCCAGCAGCTTGTCCACCGGACTGGAGGCTAATGAAAAACTGTTTTTT.

The chain is built from TRBV10-2 and TRBJ2-3; D is possibly TRBD1 (6 bases). Trimming shortened V by 4 bases and J by 7 bases, and 12 bases separated the two germline ends. Per germline, CDR1 WSHSY and CDR2 SAAADI. This CDR3 is built from 13 residues. The CDR3 region has the DNA TGCGCCAGCAGTGTAGGGGACACGTATACGCAGTATTTT. Protein sequence: CASSVGDTYTQYF.

This clone has just one count. The J gene is TRBJ2-1, the V gene TRBV4-1; 8 bases are a match to TRBD2. The length of the CDR3 is 19 residues. Germline V gene lookup returns CDR1 MGHRA and CDR2 YSYEKL. V lost 0 bases to trimming and J lost 4 bases; unmatched junction nucleotides: 14. The CDR3 coding sequence is TGCGCCAGCAGCCAAGAGGTAGGCGGTGGCGGGAGGAGTTACAATGAGCAGTTCTTC. It specifies CASSQEVGGGGRSYNEQFF.

The rearrangement joins TRBV29-1 to TRBJ1-2, with a tentative D call TRBD1 (5 bases). V was shortened by 8 bases and J by 2 bases, with 15 bases between the two germline ends. This CDR3 spans 13 amino acids. The germline V gene encodes CDR1 SQVTM and CDR2 ANQGSEA. CDR3 residues: CSTTGRTNYGYTF. In DNA form, the CDR3 reads TGCAGCACTACCGGGAGGACAAACTATGGCTACACCTTC.

This sequence joins TRBV5-6 and TRBJ2-7; D is ambiguous. The germline CDR1 and CDR2 sequences are SGHDT and YYEEEE. This CDR3 region has 15 residues. Trimming stripped 0 bases from V and 1 base from J, with 11 bases between. The CDR3 DNA sequence: TGTGCCAGCAGCTTGGCCCTGGGCCTATCCTACGAGCAGTACTTC. This codes for CASSLALGLSYEQYF.

The rearrangement uses TRBV27 and TRBJ2-7; maybe TRBD2 (6 bases). The CDR3 contains 14 residues. Germline CDR1 reads MNHEY; CDR2 reads SMNVEV (reference sequence). V dropped 1 base and J dropped 2 bases, with 9 bases sitting between them. In nucleotides, the CDR3 is TGTGCCAGCAGTTTATATAGACTAGCCTACGAGCAGTACTTC. Encoded protein: CASSLYRLAYEQYF.

The V gene is TRBV25-1, the J gene TRBJ2-1; 10 nucleotides align to TRBD2. Germline V gene sequence: CDR1 MGHDK, CDR2 SYGVNS. This CDR3 region has 15 residues. V lost 6 bases to trimming and J lost 3 bases; unmatched junction nucleotides: 5. This chain's CDR3 is CASRKAGGNYNEQFF. For the CDR3, the DNA is TGTGCCAGCAGAAAAGCGGGAGGGAACTACAATGAGCAGTTCTTC.

The V and J genes are TRBV4-3 and TRBJ2-2; D is undetermined. The CDR3 is 13 amino acids. The V gene lost 4 bases and the J gene lost 7 bases, with 10 bases spanning the gap. Germline CDR1 is LGHNA and CDR2 is YSLEER. The CDR3 spells CASSPRPGGELFF. CDR3 sequence (DNA): TGCGCCAGCAGCCCCCGACCGGGCGGGGAGCTGTTTTTT.

V and J are TRBV5-1 and TRBJ2-7; 13 bases line up with TRBD2. CDR3 size: 15 residues. Germline loops: CDR1 SGHRS, CDR2 YFSETQ. The V gene end was trimmed by 0 bases and the J gene end by 10 bases; junction bases not matched to a gene: 7. The CDR3 here is CASSLELAGGGKQYF. The CDR3 nucleotides read TGCGCCAGCAGCTTGGAACTAGCGGGAGGGGGGAAACAGTACTTC.

The J gene is TRBJ2-7, the V gene TRBV28; TRBD1 matches 7 bases. The CDR3 runs 14 residues. J gave up 6 bases and V 3 bases, and 8 bases lay outside the gene matches. Germline-derived CDR1 and CDR2 are MDHEN and SYDVKM. CDR3 coding DNA: TGTGCCAGCAGTTTGACAGGGTTGGTCTCCGAGCAGTACTTC. Its protein is CASSLTGLVSEQYF.

The chain employs TRBV10-3 and TRBJ2-1; maybe TRBD1 (5 bases). V lost 3 bases and J lost 5, with 11 bases in between. Germline V gene lookup returns CDR1 ENHRY and CDR2 SYGVKD. This CDR3 spans 14 amino acids. CDR3 amino acids: CAISDPDRNNEQFF. The CDR3 DNA follows: TGTGCCATCAGTGACCCTGACAGAAACAATGAGCAGTTCTTC.